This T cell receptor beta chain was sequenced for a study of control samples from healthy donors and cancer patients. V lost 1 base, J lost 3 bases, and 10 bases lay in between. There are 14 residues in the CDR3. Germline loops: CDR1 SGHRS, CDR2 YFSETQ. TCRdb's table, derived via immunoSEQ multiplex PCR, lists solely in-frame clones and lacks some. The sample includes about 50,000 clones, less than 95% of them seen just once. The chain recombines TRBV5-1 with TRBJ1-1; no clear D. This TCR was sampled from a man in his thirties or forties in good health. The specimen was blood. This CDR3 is CASSLLIGHTEAFF. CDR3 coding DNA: TGCGCCAGCAGCTTGCTCATCGGTCACACTGAAGCTTTCTTT.